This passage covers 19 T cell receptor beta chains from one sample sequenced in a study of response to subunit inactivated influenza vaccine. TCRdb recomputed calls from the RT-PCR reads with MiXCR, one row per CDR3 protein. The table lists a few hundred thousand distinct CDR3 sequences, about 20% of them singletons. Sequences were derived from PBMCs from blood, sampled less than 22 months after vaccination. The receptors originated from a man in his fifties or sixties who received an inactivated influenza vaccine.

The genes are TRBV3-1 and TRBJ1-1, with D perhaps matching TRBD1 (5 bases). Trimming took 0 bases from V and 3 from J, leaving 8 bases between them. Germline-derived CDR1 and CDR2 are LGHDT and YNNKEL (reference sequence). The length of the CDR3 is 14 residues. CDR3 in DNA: TGTGCCAGCAGCCAAGATGTCAGGGACACTGAAGCTTTCTTT. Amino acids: CASSQDVRDTEAFF.

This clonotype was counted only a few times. CDR3 residues: CASSNLAWGPGTDTQYF. CDR3 DNA: TGTGCCAGCAGTAACTTAGCTTGGGGGCCGGGCACAGATACGCAGTATTTT. The chain combines TRBV6-5 with TRBJ2-3; D possibly corresponds to TRBD1 (6 bases). CDR1 and CDR2 from the germline V gene are MNHEY and SVGAGI. The CDR3 runs 17 residues. Trimming stripped 5 bases from V and 1 base from J, with 19 bases between.

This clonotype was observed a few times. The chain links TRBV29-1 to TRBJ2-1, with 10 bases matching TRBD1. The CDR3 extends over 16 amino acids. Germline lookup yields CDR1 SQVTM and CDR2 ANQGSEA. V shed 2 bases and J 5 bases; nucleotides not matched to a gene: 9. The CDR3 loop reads CSVESVWGQGNNEQFF. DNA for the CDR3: TGCAGCGTTGAATCGGTCTGGGGACAGGGGAACAATGAGCAGTTCTTC.

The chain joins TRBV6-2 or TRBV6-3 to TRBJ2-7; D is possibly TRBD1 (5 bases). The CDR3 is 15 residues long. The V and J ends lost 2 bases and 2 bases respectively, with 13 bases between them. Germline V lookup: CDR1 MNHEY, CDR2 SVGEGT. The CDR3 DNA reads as TGTGCCAGCAGTTACGGTTGGCAGGGTACCTACGAGCAGTACTTC. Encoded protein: CASSYGWQGTYEQYF.

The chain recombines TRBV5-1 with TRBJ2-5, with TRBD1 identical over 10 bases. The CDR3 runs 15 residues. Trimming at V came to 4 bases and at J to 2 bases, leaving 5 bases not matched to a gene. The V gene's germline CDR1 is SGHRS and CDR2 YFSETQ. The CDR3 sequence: CASSAADRGQETQYF. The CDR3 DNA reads TGCGCCAGCAGCGCCGCGGACAGGGGGCAAGAGACCCAGTACTTC.

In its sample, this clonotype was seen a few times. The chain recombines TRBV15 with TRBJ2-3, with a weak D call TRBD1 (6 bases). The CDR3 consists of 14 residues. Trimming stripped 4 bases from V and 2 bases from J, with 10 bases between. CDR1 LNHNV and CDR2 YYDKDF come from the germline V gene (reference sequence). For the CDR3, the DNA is TGTGCCACCAGCATAGGGGGTCACACAGATACGCAGTATTTT. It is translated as CATSIGGHTDTQYF.

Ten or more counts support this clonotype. This CDR3 is CASSPGGYQPQHF. CDR3 nucleotide sequence: TGTGCCAGCTCACCAGGGGGGTACCAGCCCCAGCATTTT. The chain carries TRBV18 and TRBJ1-5; perhaps TRBD1 as D (5 bases). Trimming pared 2 bases from V and 7 bases from J, leaving 9 bases between. CDR1 and CDR2 (germline): KGHSH, LQKENI. The CDR3 spans 13 residues.

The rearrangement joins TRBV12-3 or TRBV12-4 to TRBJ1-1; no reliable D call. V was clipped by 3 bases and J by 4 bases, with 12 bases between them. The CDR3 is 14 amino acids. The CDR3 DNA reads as TGTGCCAGCAGTTTCTTGGGCGGCAGCACTGAAGCTTTCTTT. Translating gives CASSFLGGSTEAFF.

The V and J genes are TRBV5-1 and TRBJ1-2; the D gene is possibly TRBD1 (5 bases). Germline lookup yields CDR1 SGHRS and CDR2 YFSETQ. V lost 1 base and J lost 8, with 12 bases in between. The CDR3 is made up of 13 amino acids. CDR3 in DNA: TGCGCCAGCAGCTTGACGGGGGATCGGGGCTACACCTTC. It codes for CASSLTGDRGYTF.

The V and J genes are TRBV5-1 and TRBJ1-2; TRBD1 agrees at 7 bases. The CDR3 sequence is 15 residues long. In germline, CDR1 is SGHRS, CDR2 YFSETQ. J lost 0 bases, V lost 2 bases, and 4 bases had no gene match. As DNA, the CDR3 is TGCGCCAGCAGCTTAGGGCAGGGGGCTAACTATGGCTACACCTTC. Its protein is CASSLGQGANYGYTF.

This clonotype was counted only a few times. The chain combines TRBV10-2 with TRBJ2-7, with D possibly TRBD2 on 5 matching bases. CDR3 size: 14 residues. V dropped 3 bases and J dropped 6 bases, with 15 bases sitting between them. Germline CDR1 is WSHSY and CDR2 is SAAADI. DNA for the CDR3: TGCGCCAGCAGTGACCGGACTGGCTGGTCCGAGCAGTACTTC. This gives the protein CASSDRTGWSEQYF.

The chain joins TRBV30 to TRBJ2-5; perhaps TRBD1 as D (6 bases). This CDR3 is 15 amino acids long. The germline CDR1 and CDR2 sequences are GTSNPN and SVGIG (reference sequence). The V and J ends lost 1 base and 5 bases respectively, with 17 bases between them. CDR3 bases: TGTGCCTGGAGTGCCGGGAACAGGGTCGGGGAGACCCAGTACTTC. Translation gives CAWSAGNRVGETQYF.

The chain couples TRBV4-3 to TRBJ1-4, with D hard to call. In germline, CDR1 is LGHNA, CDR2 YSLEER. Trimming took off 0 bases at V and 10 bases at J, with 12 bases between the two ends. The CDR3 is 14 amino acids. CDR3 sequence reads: CASSQDFSVGKLFF. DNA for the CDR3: TGCGCCAGCAGCCAAGATTTTTCGGTGGGAAAACTGTTTTTT.

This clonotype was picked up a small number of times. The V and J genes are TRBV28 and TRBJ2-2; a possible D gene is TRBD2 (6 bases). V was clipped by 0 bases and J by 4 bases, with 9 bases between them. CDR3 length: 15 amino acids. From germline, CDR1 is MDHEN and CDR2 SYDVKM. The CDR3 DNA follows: TGTGCCAGCAGTTTATGGGCGGGGAGCACCGGGGAGCTGTTTTTT. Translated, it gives CASSLWAGSTGELFF.

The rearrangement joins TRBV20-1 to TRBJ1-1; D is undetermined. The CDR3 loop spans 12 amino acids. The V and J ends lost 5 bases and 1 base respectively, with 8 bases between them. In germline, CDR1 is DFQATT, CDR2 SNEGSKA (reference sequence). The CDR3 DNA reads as TGCAGTGCTTCGGAGGGGAACACTGAAGCTTTCTTT. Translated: CSASEGNTEAFF.

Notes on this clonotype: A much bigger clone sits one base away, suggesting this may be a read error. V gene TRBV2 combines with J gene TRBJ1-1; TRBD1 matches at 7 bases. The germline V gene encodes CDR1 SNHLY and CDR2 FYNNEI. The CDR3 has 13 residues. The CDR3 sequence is CASSATGNTEALF. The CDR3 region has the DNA TGTGCCAGCAGTGCGACAGGGAACACTGAAGCTTTATTT.

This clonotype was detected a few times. The CDR3 sequence: CASRFPSSYNSPLHF. CDR3 nucleotide sequence: TGTGCAAGTCGCTTTCCTAGCTCCTATAATTCACCCCTCCACTTT. The chain carries TRBV12-2 and TRBJ1-6. TRBV12-2 counts as a pseudogene. This CDR3 contains 15 residues.

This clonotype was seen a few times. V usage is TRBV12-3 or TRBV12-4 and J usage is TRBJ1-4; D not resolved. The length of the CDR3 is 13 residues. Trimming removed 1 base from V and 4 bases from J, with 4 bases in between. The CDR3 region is CASSLGSNEKLFF. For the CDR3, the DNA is TGTGCCAGCAGTTTAGGCAGTAATGAAAAACTGTTTTTT.

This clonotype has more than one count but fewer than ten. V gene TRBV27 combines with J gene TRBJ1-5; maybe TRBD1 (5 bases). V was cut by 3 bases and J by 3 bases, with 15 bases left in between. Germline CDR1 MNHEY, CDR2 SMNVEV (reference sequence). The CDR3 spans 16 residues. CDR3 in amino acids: CASSFHDSPFNQPQHF. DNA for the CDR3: TGTGCCAGCAGTTTCCACGACAGCCCTTTCAATCAGCCCCAGCATTTT.